This TCR beta chain was profiled in a study of cytomegalovirus exposure and HLA in healthy donors. The trim removed 6 bases at V and 5 bases at J, leaving 7 bases unmatched. CDR3 length equals 14 residues. From germline, CDR1 is MNHEY and CDR2 SVGAGI. The study ran its PCR with 60 Vbeta and 13 Jbeta primers. The data were produced by immunoSEQ multiplex PCR, yet TCRdb's version contains in-frame clones alone and is incomplete. Of about 120,000 clones listed, about 80% are singletons. A word on this clone: This sample also contains other DNA sequences that code for the same CDR3.

The TCR comes from a woman between 45 and 65 years old in good health and CMV-seronegative. The specimen sequenced was PBMCs. The genes are TRBV6-5 and TRBJ1-2; 9 nucleotides match TRBD1. CDR3 sequence (DNA): TGTGCCAGCAGAGACGGGACAGGGAGTTATGGCTACACCTTC. Protein sequence: CASRDGTGSYGYTF.